The entry that follows covers one T cell receptor beta chain sequence. These data belong to a study of blood T cell repertoires in COVID-19. As handled by the study authors: Nucleated cell number was recorded as an estimate derived from reference gene primer amplification. Sequencing was performed with immunoSEQ multiplex PCR; in TCRdb, only in-frame clones are kept and a portion is missing. Clone size and V and J calls were adopted from that table, with D and trimming inferred from the DNA. This sample yields over 140,000 clones, of which about 80% are seen a single time; 4% belongs to the top ten. This CDR3 region has 14 residues. Deletions cut 0 bases from V and 3 bases from J, with 9 bases between. Germline V gene data show CDR1 as SGHNT and CDR2 as YYREEE (reference sequence).

Source material: peripheral blood. V and J are TRBV5-4 and TRBJ1-2, with D unclear. The TCR was taken from a woman in her sixties or seventies with acute or convalescent COVID-19. The DNA of the CDR3 is TGTGCCAGCAGCTTGGCCGGGAGAGACTATGGCTACACCTTC. Its translation: CASSLAGRDYGYTF.